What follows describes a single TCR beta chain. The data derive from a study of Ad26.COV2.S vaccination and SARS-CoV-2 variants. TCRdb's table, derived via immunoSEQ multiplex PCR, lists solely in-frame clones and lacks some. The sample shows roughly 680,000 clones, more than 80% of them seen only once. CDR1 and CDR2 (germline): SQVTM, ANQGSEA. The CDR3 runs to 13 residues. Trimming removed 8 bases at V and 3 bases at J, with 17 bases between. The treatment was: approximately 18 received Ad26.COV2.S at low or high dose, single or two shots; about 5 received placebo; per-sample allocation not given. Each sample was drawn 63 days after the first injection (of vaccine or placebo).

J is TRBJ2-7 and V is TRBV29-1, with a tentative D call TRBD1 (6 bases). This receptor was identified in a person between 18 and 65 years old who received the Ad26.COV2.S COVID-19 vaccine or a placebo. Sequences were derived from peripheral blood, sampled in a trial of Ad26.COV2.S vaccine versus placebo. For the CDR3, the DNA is TGCAGCTACCAGACAGGCACAAACTACGAGCAGTACTTC. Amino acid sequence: CSYQTGTNYEQYF.